This paragraph reports one T cell receptor (beta chain). Its antigen is as yet unknown. The germline V gene encodes CDR1 SQVTM and CDR2 ANQGSEA. The CDR3 spans 12 residues. The sample is drawn from a study of CXCR3-negative and CXCR3-positive naive CD8 T cells. Study-level points and caveats: Naive cells that were CXCR3-negative or CXCR3-positive used TRBV-TRBJ genes alike, while memory cells diverged. Diversity was high in both naive subsets and much lower in memory cells. TRB CDR3 properties were used to infer TCR strength, and surface CD5 was comparable between naive subsets. More hydrophobic TRB CDR3s occurred in CXCR3-positive than in CXCR3-negative naive cells. With CXCR3 expression partially decreased after cryopreservation, most assays relied on fresh PBMCs.

Each TRB cDNA library was prepared by 5' RACE (with UMI labels). Following a re-call of the 5' RACE reads, TCRdb has one entry per CDR3 protein and lacks DNA. The table counts about 89,000 distinct CDR3 sequences; 1.1% lies in the top ten. Sequencing used naive CXCR3+ CD8+ T cells from blood. Subset defined: CD45RO-CCR7+CD27+CD95- naive CD8+ T cells expressing CXCR3 (TNR3+). The V call is TRBV29-1, the J call TRBJ2-2. This clonotype was obtained from a human donor in good health. Some clones in this sample may be carry-over from other donors' samples. The CDR3: CSVDPSTGELFF.